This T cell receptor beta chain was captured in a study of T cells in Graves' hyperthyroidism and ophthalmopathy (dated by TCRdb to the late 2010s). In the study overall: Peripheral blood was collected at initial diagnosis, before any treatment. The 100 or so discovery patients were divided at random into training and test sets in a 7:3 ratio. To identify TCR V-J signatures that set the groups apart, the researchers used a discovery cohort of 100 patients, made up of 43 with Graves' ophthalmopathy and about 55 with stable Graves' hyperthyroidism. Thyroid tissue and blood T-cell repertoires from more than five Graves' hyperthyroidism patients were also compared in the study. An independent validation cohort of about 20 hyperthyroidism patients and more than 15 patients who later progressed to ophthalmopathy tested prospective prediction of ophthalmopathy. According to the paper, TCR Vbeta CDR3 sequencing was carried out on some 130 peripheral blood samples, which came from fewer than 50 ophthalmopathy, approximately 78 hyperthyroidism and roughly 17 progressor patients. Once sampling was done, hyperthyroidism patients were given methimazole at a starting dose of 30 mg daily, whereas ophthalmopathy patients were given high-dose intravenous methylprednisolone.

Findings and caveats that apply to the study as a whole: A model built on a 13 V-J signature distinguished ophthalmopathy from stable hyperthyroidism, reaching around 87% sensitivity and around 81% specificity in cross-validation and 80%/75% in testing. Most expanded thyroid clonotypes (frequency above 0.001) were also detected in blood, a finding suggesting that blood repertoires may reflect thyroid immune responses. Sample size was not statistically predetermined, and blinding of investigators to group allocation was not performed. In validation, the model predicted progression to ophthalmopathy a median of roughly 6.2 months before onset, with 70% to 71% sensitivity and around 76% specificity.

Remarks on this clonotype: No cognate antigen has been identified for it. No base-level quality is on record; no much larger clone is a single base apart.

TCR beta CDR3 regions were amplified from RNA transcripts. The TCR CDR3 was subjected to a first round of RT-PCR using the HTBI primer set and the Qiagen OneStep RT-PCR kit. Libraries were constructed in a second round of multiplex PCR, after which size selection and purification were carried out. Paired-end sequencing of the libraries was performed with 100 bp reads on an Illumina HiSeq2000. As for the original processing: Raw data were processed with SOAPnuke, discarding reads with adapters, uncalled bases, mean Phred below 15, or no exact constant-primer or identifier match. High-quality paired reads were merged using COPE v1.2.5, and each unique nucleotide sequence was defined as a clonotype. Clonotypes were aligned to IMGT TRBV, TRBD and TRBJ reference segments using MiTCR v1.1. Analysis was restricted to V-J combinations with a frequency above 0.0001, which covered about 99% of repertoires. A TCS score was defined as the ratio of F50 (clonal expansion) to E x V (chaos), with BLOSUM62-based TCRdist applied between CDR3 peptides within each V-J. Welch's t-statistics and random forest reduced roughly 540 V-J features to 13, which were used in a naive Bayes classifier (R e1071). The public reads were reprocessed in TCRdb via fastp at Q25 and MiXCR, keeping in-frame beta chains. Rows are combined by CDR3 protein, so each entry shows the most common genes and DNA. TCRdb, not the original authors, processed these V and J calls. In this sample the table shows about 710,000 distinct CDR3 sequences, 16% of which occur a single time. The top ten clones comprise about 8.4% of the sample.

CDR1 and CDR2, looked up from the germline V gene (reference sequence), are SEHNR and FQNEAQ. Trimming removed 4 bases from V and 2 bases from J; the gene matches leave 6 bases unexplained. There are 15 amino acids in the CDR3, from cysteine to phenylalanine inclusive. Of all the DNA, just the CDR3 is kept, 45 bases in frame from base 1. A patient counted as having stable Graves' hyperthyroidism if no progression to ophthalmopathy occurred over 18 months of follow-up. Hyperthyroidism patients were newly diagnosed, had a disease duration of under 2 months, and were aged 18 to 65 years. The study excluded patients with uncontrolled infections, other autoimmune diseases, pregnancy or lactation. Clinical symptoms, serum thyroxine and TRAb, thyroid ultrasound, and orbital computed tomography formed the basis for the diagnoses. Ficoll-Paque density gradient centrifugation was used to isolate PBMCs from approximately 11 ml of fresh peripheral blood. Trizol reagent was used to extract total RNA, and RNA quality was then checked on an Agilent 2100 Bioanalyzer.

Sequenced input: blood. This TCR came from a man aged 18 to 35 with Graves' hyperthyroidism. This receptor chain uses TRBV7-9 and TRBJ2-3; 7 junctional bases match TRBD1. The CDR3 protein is CASSSGQGVTDTQYF. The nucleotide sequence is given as TGTGCCAGCAGCTCTGGGCAGGGGGTCACAGATACGCAGTATTTT.